Below, 23 T cell receptor beta chains from the same sample are listed, as sequenced in a study of cytomegalovirus exposure and HLA in healthy donors. The PCR contained 60 Vbeta and 13 Jbeta primers. The method was immunoSEQ multiplex PCR; TCRdb's version includes in-frame clones alone and lacks a portion of them. The sample shows approximately 99,000 clones, 55% to 80% of them seen only once. Sequencing was done on a sample of PBMCs. The receptors shown here come from a man aged 40-55 years in good health and CMV-seronegative.

There are a few counts of this clone. The CDR3 nucleotides read TGTGCCTACAGGATGATAGGGGAAAAACTGTTTTTT. Amino acid sequence: CAYRMIGEKLFF. V and J are TRBV30 and TRBJ1-4, with D maybe TRBD1 (5 bases). Trimming cost V 7 bases and J 8 bases, with 14 bases left between them. The germline V gene has CDR1 GTSNPN and CDR2 SVGIG (reference sequence). The CDR3 loop spans 12 amino acids.

J is TRBJ1-1 and V is TRBV4-1; D is perhaps TRBD1 (6 bases). Trimming cost V 3 bases and J 8 bases, with 16 bases left between them. Germline CDR1 is MGHRA and CDR2 is YSYEKL. CDR3 size: 14 residues. The CDR3 bases are TGCGCCAGCAGCCAGGGCGGGTATACAGGGGAAGCTTTCTTT. Amino acids: CASSQGGYTGEAFF.

The rearrangement joins TRBV4-1 to TRBJ2-5, with 8 positions matching TRBD1. From germline, CDR1 is MGHRA and CDR2 YSYEKL. With 4 bases clipped from V and 5 bases from J, the junction kept 9 bases outside the gene matches. The CDR3 contains 15 residues. The CDR3 sequence is CASSRITRGLETQYF. The CDR3, as DNA: TGCGCCAGCAGCCGTATCACCAGGGGGCTGGAGACCCAGTACTTC.

The genes are TRBV18 and TRBJ1-3, with 9 bases that match TRBD1. This CDR3 has 16 residues. CDR1 is KGHSH and CDR2 is LQKENI in the germline V gene. J was trimmed by 4 bases and V by 3 bases; bases with no gene match: 7. CDR3 in amino acids: CASSPGQGSGGNTIYF. Here the CDR3 DNA reads TGTGCCAGCTCACCCGGACAGGGGTCGGGAGGAAACACCATATATTTT.

V usage is TRBV6-1 and J usage is TRBJ1-5, with D perhaps TRBD1 (5 bases). Germline V lookup: CDR1 MNHNS, CDR2 SASEGT. V lost 9 bases and J lost 4, with 19 bases in between. The length of the CDR3 is 15 residues. The CDR3 is CASSGGGNLNQPQHF. CDR3 DNA: TGTGCCAGTTCCGGGGGGGGTAATTTGAATCAGCCCCAGCATTTT.

The V call is TRBV13, the J call TRBJ2-7; the match to TRBD1 covers 7 bases. The length of the CDR3 is 14 residues. The V gene's germline CDR1 is PRHDT and CDR2 FYEKMQ (reference sequence). V lost 2 bases, J lost 3 bases, and 4 bases stayed unmatched. This CDR3 is CASSLTDRVYEQYF. The CDR3 region has the DNA TGTGCCAGCAGCTTAACAGACAGGGTCTACGAGCAGTACTTC. The full variable domain, rest sourced from reference TRBV13 and TRBJ2-7, is AAGVIQSPRHLIKEKRETATLKCYPIPRHDTVYWYQQGPGQDPQFLISFYEKMQSDKGSIPDRFSAQQFSDYHSELNMSSLELGDSALYFCASSLTDRVYEQYFGPGTRLTVT.

The chain recombines TRBV27 with TRBJ2-7; TRBD1 agrees at 10 bases. This CDR3 spans 14 amino acids. The ends lost 5 bases at V and 3 bases at J; junction bases unmatched: 4. The germline CDR1 and CDR2 sequences are MNHEY and SMNVEV (reference sequence). The CDR3 DNA is TGTGCCAGCAGTGGCGGGACAGGGGTCTACGAGCAGTACTTC. Its translation is CASSGGTGVYEQYF.

The chain has TRBV13 and TRBJ2-7; tentatively, D is TRBD1 (5 bases). Germline V gene sequence: CDR1 PRHDT, CDR2 FYEKMQ (reference sequence). Trimming left V 0 bases short and J 7 bases short, with 16 bases between. This CDR3 has 15 amino acids. CDR3 DNA: TGTGCCAGCAGCTTAGGGGGATTAAGGGGCGGAGAGCAGTACGTC. This gives the protein CASSLGGLRGGEQYV.

This clone was picked up one time. This chain joins TRBV6-5 and TRBJ2-5; D is possibly TRBD1 (6 bases). The CDR3 extends over 14 amino acids. Trimming shortened V by 6 bases and J by 1 base, and 12 bases separated the two germline ends. Germline V CDR1 and CDR2: MNHEY, SVGAGI. For the CDR3, the DNA is TGTGCCAGCAGATTGTCAGGGGCCCAAGAGACCCAGTACTTC. It yields the protein CASRLSGAQETQYF.

V and J are TRBV2 and TRBJ2-1; 9 bases fit TRBD2. Trimming at V came to 8 bases and at J to 0 bases, leaving 5 bases not matched to a gene. This CDR3 spans 15 amino acids. CDR1 SNHLY and CDR2 FYNNEI come from the germline V gene. CDR3 region: CASLQGLASYNEQFF. The CDR3 nucleotides are TGTGCCAGCCTCCAGGGACTAGCCTCCTACAATGAGCAGTTCTTC.

This rearrangement joins TRBV15 to TRBJ2-5; D perhaps matches TRBD2 (5 bases). Germline-derived CDR1 and CDR2 are LNHNV and YYDKDF (reference sequence). The CDR3 loop spans 15 amino acids. The V end lost 1 base, the J end lost 5 bases, and 14 bases lay between the germline ends. The CDR3 DNA follows: TGTGCCACCAGCAGAGGTGGGGTATCGGGGGAGACCCAGTACTTC. It specifies CATSRGGVSGETQYF.

The J gene is TRBJ2-7, the V gene TRBV5-4; TRBD1 aligns across 7 bases. The CDR3 is made up of 14 amino acids. The trim removed 4 bases at V and 5 bases at J, leaving 9 bases unmatched. Germline V CDR1 and CDR2: SGHNT, YYREEE (reference sequence). The CDR3 loop reads CASSPTGQNHEQYF. The CDR3 DNA sequence: TGTGCCAGCAGCCCGACGGGACAGAACCACGAGCAGTACTTC.

The DNA for the CDR3 is TGCGCCAGCAGCACGGACAGCCAAGAGACCCAGTACTTC. Amino acid sequence: CASSTDSQETQYF. The gene calls are TRBV5-1 and TRBJ2-5; TRBD1 is a possible D gene (6 bases). Germline V gives CDR1 SGHRS, CDR2 YFSETQ. This CDR3 comprises 13 residues. Trimming cost V 4 bases and J 1 base, with 8 bases left between them.

The genes are TRBV19 and TRBJ2-3, with a possible D match to TRBD1 (7 bases). This CDR3 is built from 14 residues. Germline assignment: CDR1 LNHDA and CDR2 SQIVND (reference sequence). Trimming cost V 6 bases and J 2 bases, with 12 bases left between them. The CDR3 bases are TGTGCCAGTAGGTCGGAGGGGGCCACAGATACGCAGTATTTT. It is translated as CASRSEGATDTQYF.

This clone has a handful of counts. CDR3 region: CASSRLAGGLREQFF. The CDR3 nucleotides are TGTGCCAGCAGCCGCCTAGCGGGGGGGCTGCGGGAGCAGTTCTTC. The gene calls are TRBV6-4 and TRBJ2-1; 12 positions match TRBD2. Trimming cost V 6 bases and J 10 bases; bases outside gene matches: 10. CDR1 is MRHNA and CDR2 is SNTAGT in the germline V gene. This CDR3 contains 15 residues.

This clone was counted between two and nine times. The chain employs TRBV23-1 and TRBJ2-1; 9 nucleotides line up with TRBD1. TRBV23-1 is an ORF, and what it does is uncertain. The V segment lost 4 bases and the J segment 4 bases; nucleotides outside the gene matches: 17. The CDR3 covers 19 residues. The CDR3 protein is CASSPPTPLAGQGYNEQFF. CDR3 in DNA: TGCGCCAGCAGTCCACCGACCCCCTTGGCGGGACAGGGTTACAATGAGCAGTTCTTC.

This clone has a handful of counts. The chain joins TRBV2 to TRBJ2-1, with 9 nucleotides matching TRBD2. The trim removed 6 bases at V and 6 bases at J, leaving 3 bases unmatched. The germline gives CDR1 SNHLY, CDR2 FYNNEI. This CDR3 spans 13 amino acids. DNA for the CDR3: TGTGCCAGCAGAGCGGGGGGTTTCAATGAGCAGTTCTTC. Translated: CASRAGGFNEQFF.

This clone was recorded a few times. This sequence joins TRBV5-1 and TRBJ1-1; D gene uncertain. V shed 3 bases and J shed 3 bases, with 9 bases lying between them. CDR3 length: 13 residues. Germline V gene lookup returns CDR1 SGHRS and CDR2 YFSETQ. The CDR3 here is CASSYVEDTEAFF. The CDR3 nucleotides read TGCGCCAGCAGCTATGTTGAGGACACTGAAGCTTTCTTT.

The CDR3 DNA is TGTGCCAGCAGCCGCGACAGGGGTTTGGCCTACGAGCAGTACTTC. Its protein product is CASSRDRGLAYEQYF. V and J are TRBV14 and TRBJ2-7; 8 bases line up with TRBD1. Germline V CDR1 and CDR2: SGHDN, FVKESK. With V trimmed by 4 bases and J by 2 bases, 7 bases remained unmatched. The CDR3 spans 15 residues.

CDR3 amino acids: CASSFGAGEQFF. In nucleotides, the CDR3 is TGTGCCAGCAGTTTCGGAGCGGGAGAGCAGTTCTTC. This chain joins TRBV27 and TRBJ2-1; 7 bases agree with TRBD2. CDR1 is MNHEY and CDR2 is SMNVEV in the germline V gene (reference sequence). Germline trimming cut 3 bases from V and 10 bases from J; bases unmatched to any gene: 3. CDR3 length equals 12 residues.

The chain is built from TRBV4-1 and TRBJ2-7; tentative D call: TRBD1 (8 bases). This CDR3 spans 16 amino acids. The V end lost 1 base, the J end lost 4 bases, and 17 bases lay between the germline ends. CDR1 MGHRA and CDR2 YSYEKL come from the germline V gene. The CDR3 bases are TGCGCCAGCAGCCAAGGCTCGGACAGGGAGGGGTACGAGCAGTACTTC. Its protein product is CASSQGSDREGYEQYF.

The CDR3 spells CASSYQGGSSTDTQYF. The CDR3 nucleotides read TGTGCCAGCAGCTATCAGGGGGGCTCTTCCACAGATACGCAGTATTTT. The chain combines TRBV7-9 with TRBJ2-3; possible D gene TRBD1, 7 bases. Trimming stripped 4 bases from V and 2 bases from J, with 16 bases between. This CDR3 has 16 residues. The germline CDR1 and CDR2 sequences are SEHNR and FQNEAQ (reference sequence).

This clone was seen a handful of times. V and J are TRBV28 and TRBJ1-4; tentative D call: TRBD1 (5 bases). The V end was cut by 2 bases, the J end by 5 bases, with 6 bases between. This CDR3 comprises 13 residues. Germline assignment: CDR1 MDHEN and CDR2 SYDVKM. The CDR3 DNA reads TGTGCCAGCAGTTTAGGGGCCAATGAAAAACTGTTTTTT. Protein product: CASSLGANEKLFF. The full variable domain, rest sourced from reference TRBV28 and TRBJ1-4, is DVKVTQSSRYLVKRTGEKVFLECVQDMDHENMFWYRQDPGLGLRLIYFSYDVKMKEKGDIPEGYSVSREKKERFSLILESASTNQTSMYLCASSLGANEKLFFGSGTQLSVL.